A selection of T cell receptor beta chains follows, all from one sample in a study of shared clonotypes between healthy human individuals. Data came from immunoSEQ multiplex PCR; TCRdb stores just in-frame clones and leaves some out. The table has 500,000 to 700,000 clones, roughly 96% seen once. The sequenced material came from naive CD8+ T cells sorted from blood. These TCRs come from a woman aged 30 to 39 in good health. CDR3s include the opening cysteine and the closing phenylalanine or tryptophan. Each record gives: CDR3 protein, CDR3 DNA, V gene, J gene, D gene, clone size, CDR3 length. D genes are given only for firm matches. Not every row has a clone size; where given, it reads once, few, many or a size class.

CDR3 protein: CASSVNTDTQYF; CDR3 DNA: TGTGCCAGCAGCGTGAACACAGATACGCAGTATTTT; V gene: TRBV9; J gene: TRBJ2-3; D gene: .; clone size: once; CDR3 length: 12
CDR3 protein: CASRSQGFAYEQYF; CDR3 DNA: TGTGCCAGCAGGAGTCAGGGGTTCGCCTACGAGCAGTACTTC; V gene: TRBV11-3; J gene: TRBJ2-7; D gene: .; clone size: once; CDR3 length: 14
CDR3 protein: CASSPSGTRDREQYF; CDR3 DNA: TGTGCCAGCAGCCCTTCTGGGACTAGAGACCGAGAGCAGTACTTC; V gene: TRBV7-9; J gene: TRBJ2-7; D gene: TRBD2; clone size: .; CDR3 length: 15
CDR3 protein: CSARYGYGYTF; CDR3 DNA: TGCAGCGCACGTTATGGGTATGGCTACACCTTC; V gene: TRBV29-1; J gene: TRBJ1-2; D gene: .; clone size: .; CDR3 length: 11
CDR3 protein: CASSFGGLLSGQPQHF; CDR3 DNA: TGTGCCAGCAGCTTTGGGGGACTCCTGTCGGGACAGCCCCAGCATTTT; V gene: TRBV13; J gene: TRBJ1-5; D gene: .; clone size: .; CDR3 length: 16
CDR3 protein: CASSARDTLEKLFF; CDR3 DNA: TGTGCCAGTAGCGCCCGGGACACTCTTGAAAAACTGTTTTTT; V gene: TRBV19; J gene: TRBJ1-4; D gene: .; clone size: .; CDR3 length: 14
CDR3 protein: CSVERQYNEQFF; CDR3 DNA: TGCAGCGTTGAGAGACAGTACAATGAGCAGTTCTTC; V gene: TRBV29-1; J gene: TRBJ2-1; D gene: .; clone size: .; CDR3 length: 12
CDR3 protein: CSVATGTFYEQYF; CDR3 DNA: TGCAGCGTTGCAACCGGGACATTCTACGAGCAGTACTTC; V gene: TRBV29-1; J gene: TRBJ2-7; D gene: .; clone size: .; CDR3 length: 13
CDR3 protein: CASSGGLEAFF; CDR3 DNA: TGTGCCAGCAGCGGGGGGCTGGAAGCTTTCTTT; V gene: TRBV5-4; J gene: TRBJ1-1; D gene: .; clone size: .; CDR3 length: 11
CDR3 protein: CASSQGLAGSTGELFF; CDR3 DNA: TGTGCCAGCAGCCAGGGACTAGCGGGATCAACCGGGGAGCTGTTTTTT; V gene: TRBV5-6; J gene: TRBJ2-2; D gene: TRBD2; clone size: .; CDR3 length: 16
CDR3 protein: CASSLAPRVKREDNEQFF; CDR3 DNA: TGTGCCAGCAGCTTGGCCCCACGGGTGAAGCGGGAGGACAATGAGCAGTTCTTC; V gene: TRBV5-4; J gene: TRBJ2-1; D gene: TRBD2; clone size: .; CDR3 length: 18
CDR3 protein: CASSLQGLTYEQYF; CDR3 DNA: TGCGCCAGCAGCCTACAAGGACTGACCTACGAGCAGTACTTC; V gene: TRBV5-1; J gene: TRBJ2-7; D gene: .; clone size: .; CDR3 length: 14
CDR3 protein: CASRAGDRGWTEAFF; CDR3 DNA: TGTGCCAGCAGAGCAGGGGACAGGGGATGGACTGAAGCTTTCTTT; V gene: TRBV9; J gene: TRBJ1-1; D gene: TRBD1; clone size: .; CDR3 length: 15
CDR3 protein: CATSREITLNTEAFF; CDR3 DNA: TGTGCCACCAGCAGAGAAATTACCTTGAACACTGAAGCTTTCTTT; V gene: TRBV15; J gene: TRBJ1-1; D gene: .; clone size: .; CDR3 length: 15
CDR3 protein: CASSEKTRTYEQYF; CDR3 DNA: TGTGCCAGCAGCGAGAAGACTAGGACCTACGAGCAGTACTTC; V gene: TRBV5-6; J gene: TRBJ2-7; D gene: .; clone size: .; CDR3 length: 14
CDR3 protein: CASSQSGYEQYF; CDR3 DNA: TGCGCCAGCAGCCAAAGCGGGTACGAGCAGTACTTC; V gene: TRBV4-1; J gene: TRBJ2-7; D gene: .; clone size: .; CDR3 length: 12
CDR3 protein: CASSASSGALGETQYF; CDR3 DNA: TGTGCCAGCAGCGCATCTTCGGGAGCGCTCGGGGAGACCCAGTACTTC; V gene: TRBV9; J gene: TRBJ2-5; D gene: .; clone size: .; CDR3 length: 16
CDR3 protein: CASSEGSSYEQYF; CDR3 DNA: TGCGCCAGCAGTGAAGGCAGCTCCTACGAGCAGTACTTC; V gene: TRBV10-1; J gene: TRBJ2-7; D gene: .; clone size: .; CDR3 length: 13
CDR3 protein: CASSAYRGADTQYF; CDR3 DNA: TGTGCCAGCAGTGCCTACCGGGGTGCAGATACGCAGTATTTT; V gene: TRBV27; J gene: TRBJ2-3; D gene: .; clone size: .; CDR3 length: 14
CDR3 protein: CASSNTAYEQYF; CDR3 DNA: TGTGCCAGCAGCAACACGGCCTACGAGCAGTACTTC; V gene: TRBV2; J gene: TRBJ2-7; D gene: .; clone size: few; CDR3 length: 12
CDR3 protein: CASSSTLAGGLLTQYF; CDR3 DNA: TGTGCCAGCAGTTCGACACTAGCGGGAGGGCTTTTAACCCAGTACTTC; V gene: TRBV27; J gene: TRBJ2-5; D gene: TRBD2; clone size: .; CDR3 length: 16
CDR3 protein: CASSGTSGRTYEQYF; CDR3 DNA: TGTGCCAGCAGTGGGACTAGCGGGAGGACCTACGAGCAGTACTTC; V gene: TRBV28; J gene: TRBJ2-7; D gene: TRBD2; clone size: .; CDR3 length: 15
CDR3 protein: CASSSTVSGELFF; CDR3 DNA: TGTGCCAGCAGCTCTACAGTCTCCGGGGAGCTGTTTTTT; V gene: TRBV7-8; J gene: TRBJ2-2; D gene: .; clone size: .; CDR3 length: 13
CDR3 protein: CASSNTAIYGYTF; CDR3 DNA: TGTGCCAGCAGCAACACAGCGATCTATGGCTACACCTTC; V gene: TRBV7-2; J gene: TRBJ1-2; D gene: .; clone size: .; CDR3 length: 13
CDR3 protein: CASSFGDRGLDEQFF; CDR3 DNA: TGTGCCAGCAGTTTTGGAGACAGGGGTCTCGATGAGCAGTTCTTC; V gene: TRBV28; J gene: TRBJ2-1; D gene: TRBD1; clone size: .; CDR3 length: 15
CDR3 protein: CASSLWQGDVDNEKLFF; CDR3 DNA: TGTGCCAGCAGCTTGTGGCAGGGGGATGTCGATAATGAAAAACTGTTTTTT; V gene: TRBV5-6; J gene: TRBJ1-4; D gene: TRBD1; clone size: .; CDR3 length: 17
CDR3 protein: CASSLEQVDGNYGYTF; CDR3 DNA: TGCGCCAGCAGCTTGGAACAAGTGGACGGGAACTATGGCTACACCTTC; V gene: TRBV5-1; J gene: TRBJ1-2; D gene: .; clone size: .; CDR3 length: 16
CDR3 protein: CSVDLGPTYEQYF; CDR3 DNA: TGCAGCGTTGATCTCGGACCAACCTACGAGCAGTACTTC; V gene: TRBV29-1; J gene: TRBJ2-7; D gene: .; clone size: .; CDR3 length: 13
CDR3 protein: CASSPFSGTGLREQYF; CDR3 DNA: TGTGCCAGCAGCCCCTTTTCCGGGACAGGCCTCCGCGAGCAGTACTTC; V gene: TRBV13; J gene: TRBJ2-7; D gene: TRBD1; clone size: .; CDR3 length: 16
CDR3 protein: CASSAGTGFSYEQYF; CDR3 DNA: TGTGCCAGCAGCGCTGGGACCGGATTCTCCTACGAGCAGTACTTC; V gene: TRBV9; J gene: TRBJ2-7; D gene: .; clone size: .; CDR3 length: 15
CDR3 protein: CASSRGDATNEKLFF; CDR3 DNA: TGTGCCAGCAGCCGAGGGGATGCAACTAATGAAAAACTGTTTTTT; V gene: TRBV27; J gene: TRBJ1-4; D gene: .; clone size: .; CDR3 length: 15
CDR3 protein: CASSFAGGSADTQYF; CDR3 DNA: TGTGCCAGCAGTTTTGCGGGAGGAAGTGCAGATACGCAGTATTTT; V gene: TRBV27; J gene: TRBJ2-3; D gene: TRBD2; clone size: .; CDR3 length: 15
CDR3 protein: CASSQPGTGTYEQYF; CDR3 DNA: TGTGCCAGCAGTCAACCCGGGACAGGCACCTACGAGCAGTACTTC; V gene: TRBV27; J gene: TRBJ2-7; D gene: TRBD1; clone size: .; CDR3 length: 15
CDR3 protein: CASSLSIRGWAVQYF; CDR3 DNA: TGTGCCAGCAGCCTCAGTATCCGGGGGTGGGCAGTGCAGTACTTC; V gene: TRBV13; J gene: TRBJ2-7; D gene: .; clone size: .; CDR3 length: 15
CDR3 protein: CASSLAGTSIGGYTF; CDR3 DNA: TGTGCCAGCAGCTTAGCCGGGACTTCAATCGGGGGCTACACCTTC; V gene: TRBV7-9; J gene: TRBJ1-2; D gene: .; clone size: .; CDR3 length: 15
CDR3 protein: CASSQSSDEQFF; CDR3 DNA: TGCGCCAGCAGCCAAAGTTCCGATGAGCAGTTCTTC; V gene: TRBV4-1; J gene: TRBJ2-1; D gene: .; clone size: .; CDR3 length: 12
CDR3 protein: CATSILAGAGEQYF; CDR3 DNA: TGTGCCACCAGCATATTAGCGGGAGCGGGAGAGCAGTACTTC; V gene: TRBV15; J gene: TRBJ2-7; D gene: TRBD2; clone size: .; CDR3 length: 14
CDR3 protein: CASSFGTGNYEQYF; CDR3 DNA: TGTGCCAGCAGCTTCGGGACAGGGAACTACGAGCAGTACTTC; V gene: TRBV5-5; J gene: TRBJ2-7; D gene: TRBD1; clone size: once; CDR3 length: 14
CDR3 protein: CASSPSGGESNQPQHF; CDR3 DNA: TGTGCCAGCAGTCCATCAGGGGGGGAAAGCAATCAGCCCCAGCATTTT; V gene: TRBV27; J gene: TRBJ1-5; D gene: TRBD1; clone size: .; CDR3 length: 16
CDR3 protein: CASSQVGLFGLQYF; CDR3 DNA: TGTGCCAGCAGCCAAGTCGGGCTCTTTGGGTTGCAGTACTTC; V gene: TRBV14; J gene: TRBJ2-7; D gene: .; clone size: .; CDR3 length: 14
CDR3 protein: CAISEFQGGNYGYTF; CDR3 DNA: TGTGCCATCAGTGAGTTCCAGGGGGGAAACTATGGCTACACCTTC; V gene: TRBV10-3; J gene: TRBJ1-2; D gene: TRBD1; clone size: .; CDR3 length: 15
CDR3 protein: CASSLAALGDEQYF; CDR3 DNA: TGCGCCAGCAGCTTGGCAGCGTTGGGGGACGAGCAGTACTTC; V gene: TRBV5-1; J gene: TRBJ2-7; D gene: .; clone size: .; CDR3 length: 14
CDR3 protein: CASSLAQGVLVYGYTF; CDR3 DNA: TGTGCCAGCAGCTTAGCGCAGGGGGTCTTAGTCTATGGCTACACCTTC; V gene: TRBV7-8; J gene: TRBJ1-2; D gene: TRBD1; clone size: .; CDR3 length: 16
CDR3 protein: CASSLPPFQTSGRAYQETQYF; CDR3 DNA: TGTGCCAGCAGCCTGCCCCCGTTCCAGACTAGCGGGAGGGCCTACCAAGAGACCCAGTACTTC; V gene: TRBV28; J gene: TRBJ2-5; D gene: TRBD2; clone size: once; CDR3 length: 21
CDR3 protein: CASSSQGPNTEAFF; CDR3 DNA: TGTGCCAGCAGCTCTCAGGGGCCAAACACTGAAGCTTTCTTT; V gene: TRBV7-8; J gene: TRBJ1-1; D gene: .; clone size: .; CDR3 length: 14
CDR3 protein: CGLGPGGQYF; CDR3 DNA: TGTGGTTTGGGCCCCGGAGGGCAGTACTTC; V gene: TRBV20-1; J gene: TRBJ2-7; D gene: .; clone size: .; CDR3 length: 10
CDR3 protein: CASSLVPSQNAGELFF; CDR3 DNA: TGCGCCAGCAGCTTGGTCCCTAGCCAAAACGCCGGGGAGCTGTTTTTT; V gene: TRBV5-1; J gene: TRBJ2-2; D gene: .; clone size: once; CDR3 length: 16
CDR3 protein: CASSLNRGNTEAFF; CDR3 DNA: TGTGCCAGCAGTCTAAACAGGGGCAACACTGAAGCTTTCTTT; V gene: TRBV27; J gene: TRBJ1-1; D gene: TRBD1; clone size: .; CDR3 length: 14
CDR3 protein: CAISEGKSGRAIQETQYF; CDR3 DNA: TGTGCCATCAGTGAGGGAAAGAGCGGGAGGGCCATCCAAGAGACCCAGTACTTC; V gene: TRBV10-3; J gene: TRBJ2-5; D gene: TRBD2; clone size: .; CDR3 length: 18
CDR3 protein: CASSSGQGAYNEQFF; CDR3 DNA: TGTGCCAGCAGCTCCGGACAGGGGGCTTACAATGAGCAGTTCTTC; V gene: TRBV7-7; J gene: TRBJ2-1; D gene: TRBD1; clone size: .; CDR3 length: 15
CDR3 protein: CASSDSGKAYNEQFF; CDR3 DNA: TGCGCCAGCAGTGATTCGGGGAAGGCTTACAATGAGCAGTTCTTC; V gene: TRBV10-1; J gene: TRBJ2-1; D gene: .; clone size: .; CDR3 length: 15
CDR3 protein: CASTPTSGRVYNEQFF; CDR3 DNA: TGTGCCAGCACCCCGACTAGCGGGAGGGTTTACAATGAGCAGTTCTTC; V gene: TRBV2; J gene: TRBJ2-1; D gene: TRBD2; clone size: once; CDR3 length: 16